The 13 T cell receptor beta chains given below trace back to one sample, sequenced in a study of cytomegalovirus exposure and HLA in healthy donors. Both 60 Vbeta primers and 13 Jbeta primers went into the PCR. The repertoire was sequenced with immunoSEQ multiplex PCR; TCRdb's copy has only in-frame clones and lacks some. Among just over 150,000 clones listed, roughly 81% were seen once. Source material: PBMCs. Source of these receptors: a man between 18 and 29 years old in good health and CMV-seropositive.

The chain is built from TRBV6-1 and TRBJ1-2; no firm D call. V gave up 1 base and J gave up 8 bases, with 14 bases separating them. The CDR3 sequence is 14 residues long. Germline assignment: CDR1 MNHNS and CDR2 SASEGT. CDR3 protein: CASSEGTRVAGYTF. The CDR3 DNA follows: TGTGCCAGCAGTGAAGGGACGCGGGTGGCGGGCTACACCTTC.

The chain uses TRBV7-3 and TRBJ2-2, with TRBD2 matching 7 bases. V was clipped by 5 bases and J by 6 bases; unmatched bases: 12. The CDR3 loop spans 16 amino acids. The V gene's germline CDR1 is SGHTA and CDR2 FQGTGA. As DNA, the CDR3 is TGTGCCAGCAGCCTTGCCCAGCGGGGAGGCGCCGGGGAGCTGTTTTTT. Its translation: CASSLAQRGGAGELFF.

The V and J genes are TRBV4-3 and TRBJ2-7, with a possible D match to TRBD1 (6 bases). Germline V lookup: CDR1 LGHNA, CDR2 YSLEER. This CDR3 is built from 14 residues. With 0 bases removed from V and 4 bases from J, the gap between germline ends came to 10 bases. The CDR3 protein is CASSQDPGVYEQYF. CDR3 DNA sequence: TGCGCCAGCAGCCAAGATCCAGGGGTGTACGAGCAGTACTTC.

For this clone: One end of the junction fails to match germline, which may point to a read error. In DNA form, the CDR3 reads TGTTCCAGCAGCTTAAGTAGTCAGGGCGAGCAGTACTTC. Residues: CSSSLSSQGEQYF. The gene calls are TRBV7-9 and TRBJ2-7; TRBD1 is a possible D gene (5 bases). Germline CDR1 reads SEHNR; CDR2 reads FQNEAQ (reference sequence). The CDR3 sequence is 13 residues long.

This chain uses TRBV9 with TRBJ2-4, with TRBD1 matching over 11 bases. Germline V gene lookup returns CDR1 SGDLS and CDR2 YYNGEE. J was trimmed by 8 bases and V by 4 bases; bases with no gene match: 11. The CDR3 runs to 16 residues. The CDR3 sequence: CASSPDGTGGIHIQYF. As DNA, the CDR3 is TGTGCCAGCAGCCCAGATGGGACAGGGGGAATCCACATTCAGTACTTC.

The rearrangement links TRBV9 to TRBJ1-4; no reliable D call. Looked up from germline, CDR1 is SGDLS and CDR2 is YYNGEE. The CDR3 is 14 residues long. Between the trimmed V and J ends, which lost 4 bases and 5 bases, there was a span of 12 bases. CDR3 DNA: TGTGCCAGCAGCCCGCTAGGAGGGAATGAAAAACTGTTTTTT. Its protein product is CASSPLGGNEKLFF.

The CDR3 coding sequence is TGTGCCAGCGTAGCAGGGGTCTTCACTGAAGCTTTCTTT. It specifies CASVAGVFTEAFF. V and J are TRBV27 and TRBJ1-1; TRBD1 might be the D (6 bases). V was trimmed by 8 bases and J by 4 bases, leaving 14 bases between them. The germline V gene encodes CDR1 MNHEY and CDR2 SMNVEV (reference sequence). This CDR3 has 13 amino acids.

The V gene is TRBV7-3, the J gene TRBJ2-2; 11 nucleotides align to TRBD2. The CDR3 spans 16 residues. Germline V gives CDR1 SGHTA, CDR2 FQGTGA. The V segment lost 3 bases and the J segment 0 bases; nucleotides outside the gene matches: 0. The CDR3: CASSLTSGANTGELFF. The DNA for the CDR3 is TGTGCCAGCAGCTTGACTAGCGGGGCGAACACCGGGGAGCTGTTTTTT.

This clone was counted a few times. V and J are TRBV6-4 and TRBJ2-3, with 14 bases identical to TRBD2. V lost 3 bases to trimming and J lost 5 bases; unmatched junction nucleotides: 1. CDR1 MRHNA and CDR2 SNTAGT come from the germline V gene. CDR3 length: 15 amino acids. The CDR3 reads CASSEGTSGGDTQYF. The CDR3 DNA is TGTGCCAGCAGTGAAGGGACTAGCGGGGGAGATACGCAGTATTTT.

The rearrangement joins TRBV4-3 to TRBJ1-1; no clear D. The CDR3 runs to 14 residues. In germline, CDR1 is LGHNA, CDR2 YSLEER. The V and J ends lost 1 base and 5 bases respectively, with 11 bases between them. The CDR3 loop reads CASSQGARGTEAFF. The DNA of the CDR3 is TGCGCCAGCAGCCAAGGAGCGCGGGGAACTGAAGCTTTCTTT.

DNA of the CDR3: TGTGCCAGCAGCTTAGGCAGTGAAAAACTGTTTTTT. Translating it yields CASSLGSEKLFF. The V gene is TRBV7-2, the J gene TRBJ1-4; D gene ambiguous. This CDR3 has 12 residues. Trimming removed 1 base from V and 7 bases from J, with 4 bases in between. Germline V CDR1 and CDR2: SGHTA, FQGNSA.

This chain connects TRBV7-9 to TRBJ2-5; 9 positions agree with TRBD1. V dropped 5 bases and J dropped 5; count of bases not matched to a gene: 9. CDR1 SEHNR and CDR2 FQNEAQ come from the germline V gene (reference sequence). The CDR3 has 15 residues. In DNA form, the CDR3 reads TGTGCCAGCAGCCAAGGGACAGGGCCTTGGGAGACCCAGTACTTC. Translation: CASSQGTGPWETQYF.

This chain connects TRBV9 to TRBJ1-1; a possible D gene is TRBD1 (6 bases). Germline CDR1 reads SGDLS; CDR2 reads YYNGEE. With 3 bases removed from V and 1 base from J, the gap between germline ends came to 7 bases. CDR3 length equals 13 residues. CDR3 sequence: CASSARGNTEAFF. For the CDR3, the DNA is TGTGCCAGCAGCGCCAGGGGGAACACTGAAGCTTTCTTT. Full variable domain (remainder filled in from reference TRBV9 and TRBJ1-1): DSGVTQTPKHLITATGQRVTLRCSPRSGDLSVYWYQQSLDQGLQFLIQYYNGEERAKGNILERFSAQQFPDLHSELNLSSLELGDSALYFCASSARGNTEAFFGQGTRLTVV.